The 20 T cell receptor beta chains presented below share a single source sample, sequenced in a study of T cell responses to AZD1222 COVID-19 vaccine. Generated by immunoSEQ multiplex PCR, the TCRdb table keeps only in-frame clones and is missing some. The sample consists of 91,000 or so clones, around 90% of them appearing once. The input for sequencing was peripheral blood, taken 28 days after the second AZD1222 dose. Every receptor here comes from an adult who received the AZD1222 COVID-19 vaccine.

The V and J genes are TRBV11-3 and TRBJ1-2, with TRBD1 matching 10 bases. The CDR3 totals 15 residues. Germline lookup yields CDR1 SGHNT and CDR2 YENEEA. Germline trimming cut 5 bases from V and 3 bases from J; bases unmatched to any gene: 6. The CDR3 DNA follows: TGTGCCAGCAGCGCAGGACAGGGGGGCTACTATGGCTACACCTTC. It encodes CASSAGQGGYYGYTF.

The chain uses TRBV10-3 and TRBJ1-2; a possible D gene is TRBD1 (5 bases). Germline assignment: CDR1 ENHRY and CDR2 SYGVKD. Trimming removed 4 bases from V and 6 bases from J, with 21 bases in between. This CDR3 has 16 amino acids. CDR3 region: CAISGPNLGTTDGYTF. The CDR3 DNA reads as TGTGCCATCAGTGGGCCGAATTTAGGGACCACGGATGGCTACACCTTC.

The rearrangement uses TRBV7-9 and TRBJ1-5, with D uncertain. Germline values: CDR1 SEHNR, CDR2 FQNEAQ (reference sequence). The germline V and J ends were trimmed by 4 bases and 1 base, with 11 bases remaining between them. This CDR3 region has 15 residues. CDR3 sequence reads: CASSSQAQSNQPQHF. The CDR3 DNA follows: TGTGCCAGCAGCTCCCAGGCACAGAGCAATCAGCCCCAGCATTTT.

The V and J genes are TRBV10-2 and TRBJ2-1; D gene uncertain. This CDR3 has 13 residues. Germline V gene data show CDR1 as WSHSY and CDR2 as SAAADI. Trimming stripped 5 bases from V and 3 bases from J, with 8 bases between. The CDR3 nucleotides are TGCGCCAGCAGTTCATCTTTCTACAATGAGCAGTTCTTC. Its protein is CASSSSFYNEQFF.

This chain joins TRBV7-9 and TRBJ1-2, with a possible D match to TRBD1 (5 bases). The CDR3 is 12 residues long. Trimming pared 3 bases from V and 7 bases from J, leaving 9 bases between. Germline values: CDR1 SEHNR, CDR2 FQNEAQ (reference sequence). CDR3 amino acids: CASSFSRVGYTF. The CDR3 DNA follows: TGTGCCAGCAGCTTCAGCAGGGTTGGCTACACCTTC. The full variable domain, rest sourced from reference TRBV7-9 and TRBJ1-2, is DTGVSQNPRHKITKRGQNVTFRCDPISEHNRLYWYRQTLGQGPEFLTYFQNEAQLEKSRLLSDRFSAERPKGSFSTLEIQRTEQGDSAMYLCASSFSRVGYTFGSGTRLTVV.

This chain joins TRBV19 and TRBJ1-6; D might be TRBD1 (5 bases). The CDR3 runs 15 residues. The germline V gene has CDR1 LNHDA and CDR2 SQIVND (reference sequence). The ends were cut back, 3 bases at V and 5 bases at J, with 11 bases in the middle. The CDR3 is CASSIGGRDNSPLHF. The CDR3 DNA reads TGTGCCAGTAGTATCGGGGGTCGGGATAATTCACCCCTCCACTTT.

This chain links TRBV19 with TRBJ1-1; tentative D call: TRBD1 (5 bases). This CDR3 spans 15 amino acids. CDR1 and CDR2 (germline): LNHDA, SQIVND (reference sequence). The V end was cut by 5 bases, the J end by 1 base, with 14 bases between. CDR3: CASSPWGEWNTEAFF. The DNA for the CDR3 is TGTGCCAGTAGTCCCTGGGGGGAATGGAACACTGAAGCTTTCTTT.

The genes are TRBV4-2 and TRBJ1-6; D gene ambiguous. V was trimmed by 1 base and J by 4 bases, leaving 14 bases between them. The CDR3 length is 17 residues. From germline, CDR1 is LGHNA and CDR2 YNFKEQ. For the CDR3, the DNA is TGTGCCAGCAGCCAAGGGGTGCCCCGTCTTTATAATTCACCCCTCCACTTT. It codes for CASSQGVPRLYNSPLHF.

The chain carries TRBV10-1 and TRBJ2-7; D is perhaps TRBD2 (5 bases). V gave up 6 bases and J gave up 0 bases, with 6 bases separating them. CDR3 length equals 12 residues. The germline gives CDR1 WNHNN, CDR2 SYGVQD (reference sequence). The CDR3 region has the DNA TGCGCCAGCAGGGGAGACTCCTACGAGCAGTACTTC. It specifies CASRGDSYEQYF.

The V call is TRBV25-1, the J call TRBJ1-1; 12 positions agree with TRBD1. There are 13 residues in the CDR3. Looked up from germline, CDR1 is MGHDK and CDR2 is SYGVNS. J was trimmed by 4 bases and V by 6 bases; bases with no gene match: 0. CDR3 residues: CASRGQGATEAFF. CDR3 nucleotides: TGTGCCAGCAGGGGACAGGGGGCCACTGAAGCTTTCTTT.

The chain uses TRBV7-2 and TRBJ1-1, with D perhaps matching TRBD1 (5 bases). Germline V gene data show CDR1 as SGHTA and CDR2 as FQGNSA. The CDR3 has 15 residues. V was shortened by 3 bases and J by 1 base, with 12 bases between the two germline ends. Written as DNA, the CDR3 is TGTGCCAGCAGCTTTCGGGGGAGGGGGAACACTGAAGCTTTCTTT. Amino acid sequence: CASSFRGRGNTEAFF.

The chain carries TRBV7-2 and TRBJ1-4; unclear D gene. Per germline, CDR1 SGHTA and CDR2 FQGNSA. The CDR3 has 14 residues. V was shortened by 8 bases and J by 8 bases, with 18 bases between the two germline ends. The CDR3 nucleotides are TGTGCCAGCGGCAAAGGGCAGAAAGGCGAAAAACTGTTTTTT. It yields the protein CASGKGQKGEKLFF.

The chain couples TRBV5-1 to TRBJ1-6; possible D gene TRBD1, 6 bases. This CDR3 has 15 residues. The V end lost 4 bases, the J end lost 7 bases, and 15 bases lay between the germline ends. CDR1 is SGHRS, CDR2 YFSETQ, per germline. The CDR3, as DNA: TGCGCCAGCAGCCCGCGGACAGCGACCAATTCACCCCTCCACTTT. Its translation: CASSPRTATNSPLHF.

The rearrangement uses TRBV19 and TRBJ1-2; no firm D call. The CDR3 spans 15 residues. V was trimmed by 6 bases and J by 8 bases, leaving 22 bases between them. CDR1 is LNHDA and CDR2 is SQIVND in the germline V gene (reference sequence). The CDR3, as DNA: TGTGCCAGTAGCCCCCCCGGTAGGACCCTGGGAGGCTACACCTTC. Its translation is CASSPPGRTLGGYTF. Full variable domain (missing parts from reference TRBV19 and TRBJ1-2): DGGITQSPKYLFRKEGQNVTLSCEQNLNHDAMYWYRQDPGQGLRLIYYSQIVNDFQKGDIAEGYSVSREKKESFPLTVTSAQKNPTAFYLCASSPPGRTLGGYTFGSGTRLTVV.

This clone was observed a handful of times. V gene TRBV30 combines with J gene TRBJ2-7, with a weak D call TRBD1 (6 bases). Germline CDR1 GTSNPN, CDR2 SVGIG (reference sequence). Trimming left V 4 bases short and J 3 bases short, with 10 bases between. The CDR3 covers 12 residues. The CDR3 region is CAWNRDGYEQYF. The DNA for the CDR3 is TGTGCCTGGAACAGGGACGGCTACGAGCAGTACTTC.

The rearrangement links TRBV5-4 to TRBJ2-3, with 12 bases fitting TRBD2. CDR1 and CDR2 (germline): SGHNT, YYREEE (reference sequence). V shed 1 base, J shed 4 bases, and the junction held 4 bases outside the gene matches. The CDR3 has 16 residues. The CDR3, as DNA: TGTGCCAGCAGCTTGAGGACTAGCGGGGTAGCAGATACGCAGTATTTT. It is translated as CASSLRTSGVADTQYF.

The J gene is TRBJ2-4, the V gene TRBV19; 8 bases are a match to TRBD1. V dropped 5 bases and J dropped 8; count of bases not matched to a gene: 8. The germline gives CDR1 LNHDA, CDR2 SQIVND (reference sequence). The length of the CDR3 is 14 residues. The CDR3, as DNA: TGTGCCAGTAGTCCCTACCCACAGGGGGACATTCAGTACTTC. Amino acid sequence: CASSPYPQGDIQYF.

The rearrangement links TRBV29-1 to TRBJ2-7; D gene uncertain. The CDR3 has 13 amino acids. Germline V CDR1 and CDR2: SQVTM, ANQGSEA. The germline V and J ends were trimmed by 7 bases and 0 bases, with 13 bases remaining between them. The CDR3 DNA follows: TGCAGCGCAAAGAGGACGGCCTCCTACGAGCAGTACTTC. Its protein is CSAKRTASYEQYF.

The chain recombines TRBV12-3 or TRBV12-4 with TRBJ1-6, with a weak D call TRBD1 (5 bases). Trimming pared 10 bases from V and 0 bases from J, leaving 7 bases between. The CDR3 runs 13 residues. The CDR3 region is CAIGASYNSPLHF. DNA for the CDR3: TGTGCCATAGGGGCCTCCTATAATTCACCCCTCCACTTT.

The V gene is TRBV7-3, the J gene TRBJ2-6, with D unresolved. The V gene's germline CDR1 is SGHTA and CDR2 FQGTGA. This CDR3 is built from 15 residues. Between the trimmed V and J ends, which lost 5 bases and 1 base, there was a span of 9 bases. CDR3 sequence: CASSPLESGANVLTF. Written as DNA, the CDR3 is TGTGCCAGCAGCCCCCTGGAGTCTGGGGCCAACGTCCTGACTTTC.